The rows below give T cell receptor beta chains drawn from one sample of a study of shared clonotypes between healthy human individuals. Assay used: immunoSEQ multiplex PCR; TCRdb lists only in-frame clones, some missing. Among millions of clones listed, 85% to 95% were seen once. Specimen: naive CD4+ T cells sorted from blood. These receptors all stem from a man aged 18 to 35 in good health. CDR3s include the opening cysteine and the closing phenylalanine or tryptophan.

cdr3_aa v_call
CASSFHMLPGEQFF TRBV7-2
CASGSPPGHYEQYF TRBV12-5
CASSSKTATNEKLFF TRBV5-1
CASSGDRGRHPGGQPQHF TRBV6-4
CASSLGTSGLSTDTQYF TRBV11-2
CASSPAELRQYF TRBV18
CASSYVTSGGASEQYF TRBV6-6
CASSTGWWAEAFF TRBV19
CASSLTDRPTYEQYF TRBV6-5
CASRGEVNTGELFF TRBV5-4
CASSSPLAGGQETQYF TRBV6-6
CASSIAGSTYEQYF TRBV19
CASSLPPLWTADTEAFF TRBV11-2
CASSLGQPGTGELFF TRBV7-2
CASSLRSPGELFF TRBV25-1
CASSPFQGKETQYF TRBV18